These 5 T cell receptor beta chains originate from one sample sequenced in a study of beta chain features in type 1 diabetes (dated by TCRdb to 2016 to 2019). What the work shows at the level of the full study, not this receptor alone: A moderate but significant shortening of TCRB CDR3 length was observed in type 1 diabetes patients in all four CD4+ subsets.

Libraries were constructed by the immunoSEQ multiplex PCR assay. The entire amount of isolated RNA was reverse transcribed using the High Capacity cDNA Reverse Transcription Kit, so the sequenced TCRB transcripts were expressed ones. TCRdb provides this immuneACCESS table in a form limited to in-frame rearrangements. Some clones are lacking; in checked studies, under half of them reflect an unresolved V gene, and why the rest are absent is not known. This sample is represented by roughly 47,000 clones; roughly 48% of them were singletons. Roughly 0.13% of the sample is taken by the ten largest. These receptors' targets are unknown. Sequencing was carried out using stem cell memory CD4+ T cells from blood. The sample's cell subset or site label, decoded: stem cell-like memory CD4+ T cells. Receptors were obtained from a man in his thirties or forties with type 1 diabetes.

This clone was counted only a few times. The J gene is TRBJ2-1, the V gene TRBV10-3; 11 bases line up with TRBD2. From germline, CDR1 is ENHRY and CDR2 SYGVKD. The CDR3 is 17 amino acids. V dropped 2 bases and J dropped 3; count of bases not matched to a gene: 6. CDR3 protein: CAISEMDGTSGYNEQFF. The CDR3 DNA is TGTGCCATCAGTGAGATGGACGGGACTAGCGGCTACAATGAGCAGTTCTTC.

This clone was seen only once. J is TRBJ2-7 and V is TRBV2, with D uncertain. The CDR3 extends over 14 amino acids. With 8 bases removed from V and 3 bases from J, the gap between germline ends came to 17 bases. Germline V gene sequence: CDR1 SNHLY, CDR2 FYNNEI. The DNA for the CDR3 is TGTGCCAGCCTGGCGGCGGAACTAAACTACGAGCAGTACTTC. Translation: CASLAAELNYEQYF.

The chain combines TRBV19 with TRBJ2-3, with D possibly TRBD2 on 5 matching bases. This CDR3 has 13 residues. Germline V gene data show CDR1 as LNHDA and CDR2 as SQIVND (reference sequence). Trimming took off 4 bases at V and 2 bases at J, with 7 bases between the two ends. The CDR3 sequence: CASSTGNTDTQYF. The CDR3, as DNA: TGTGCCAGTAGTACCGGGAACACAGATACGCAGTATTTT.

The chain is built from TRBV4-2 and TRBJ2-7; 8 bases fit TRBD1. J lost 3 bases, V lost 5 bases, and 3 bases had no gene match. The CDR3 runs to 13 residues. The V gene's germline CDR1 is LGHNA and CDR2 YNFKEQ. The CDR3 DNA reads as TGTGCCAGCAGCTATGGACAGGGCTACGAGCAGTACTTC. It codes for CASSYGQGYEQYF.

The chain carries TRBV9 and TRBJ2-7; 7 bases are shared with TRBD1. The germline V gene has CDR1 SGDLS and CDR2 YYNGEE. The CDR3 length is 17 residues. Germline trimming cut 0 bases from V and 6 bases from J; bases unmatched to any gene: 15. CDR3 sequence: CASSVEPFAGGNGEQYF. Written as DNA, the CDR3 is TGTGCCAGCAGCGTAGAACCTTTTGCAGGGGGTAACGGCGAGCAGTACTTC.